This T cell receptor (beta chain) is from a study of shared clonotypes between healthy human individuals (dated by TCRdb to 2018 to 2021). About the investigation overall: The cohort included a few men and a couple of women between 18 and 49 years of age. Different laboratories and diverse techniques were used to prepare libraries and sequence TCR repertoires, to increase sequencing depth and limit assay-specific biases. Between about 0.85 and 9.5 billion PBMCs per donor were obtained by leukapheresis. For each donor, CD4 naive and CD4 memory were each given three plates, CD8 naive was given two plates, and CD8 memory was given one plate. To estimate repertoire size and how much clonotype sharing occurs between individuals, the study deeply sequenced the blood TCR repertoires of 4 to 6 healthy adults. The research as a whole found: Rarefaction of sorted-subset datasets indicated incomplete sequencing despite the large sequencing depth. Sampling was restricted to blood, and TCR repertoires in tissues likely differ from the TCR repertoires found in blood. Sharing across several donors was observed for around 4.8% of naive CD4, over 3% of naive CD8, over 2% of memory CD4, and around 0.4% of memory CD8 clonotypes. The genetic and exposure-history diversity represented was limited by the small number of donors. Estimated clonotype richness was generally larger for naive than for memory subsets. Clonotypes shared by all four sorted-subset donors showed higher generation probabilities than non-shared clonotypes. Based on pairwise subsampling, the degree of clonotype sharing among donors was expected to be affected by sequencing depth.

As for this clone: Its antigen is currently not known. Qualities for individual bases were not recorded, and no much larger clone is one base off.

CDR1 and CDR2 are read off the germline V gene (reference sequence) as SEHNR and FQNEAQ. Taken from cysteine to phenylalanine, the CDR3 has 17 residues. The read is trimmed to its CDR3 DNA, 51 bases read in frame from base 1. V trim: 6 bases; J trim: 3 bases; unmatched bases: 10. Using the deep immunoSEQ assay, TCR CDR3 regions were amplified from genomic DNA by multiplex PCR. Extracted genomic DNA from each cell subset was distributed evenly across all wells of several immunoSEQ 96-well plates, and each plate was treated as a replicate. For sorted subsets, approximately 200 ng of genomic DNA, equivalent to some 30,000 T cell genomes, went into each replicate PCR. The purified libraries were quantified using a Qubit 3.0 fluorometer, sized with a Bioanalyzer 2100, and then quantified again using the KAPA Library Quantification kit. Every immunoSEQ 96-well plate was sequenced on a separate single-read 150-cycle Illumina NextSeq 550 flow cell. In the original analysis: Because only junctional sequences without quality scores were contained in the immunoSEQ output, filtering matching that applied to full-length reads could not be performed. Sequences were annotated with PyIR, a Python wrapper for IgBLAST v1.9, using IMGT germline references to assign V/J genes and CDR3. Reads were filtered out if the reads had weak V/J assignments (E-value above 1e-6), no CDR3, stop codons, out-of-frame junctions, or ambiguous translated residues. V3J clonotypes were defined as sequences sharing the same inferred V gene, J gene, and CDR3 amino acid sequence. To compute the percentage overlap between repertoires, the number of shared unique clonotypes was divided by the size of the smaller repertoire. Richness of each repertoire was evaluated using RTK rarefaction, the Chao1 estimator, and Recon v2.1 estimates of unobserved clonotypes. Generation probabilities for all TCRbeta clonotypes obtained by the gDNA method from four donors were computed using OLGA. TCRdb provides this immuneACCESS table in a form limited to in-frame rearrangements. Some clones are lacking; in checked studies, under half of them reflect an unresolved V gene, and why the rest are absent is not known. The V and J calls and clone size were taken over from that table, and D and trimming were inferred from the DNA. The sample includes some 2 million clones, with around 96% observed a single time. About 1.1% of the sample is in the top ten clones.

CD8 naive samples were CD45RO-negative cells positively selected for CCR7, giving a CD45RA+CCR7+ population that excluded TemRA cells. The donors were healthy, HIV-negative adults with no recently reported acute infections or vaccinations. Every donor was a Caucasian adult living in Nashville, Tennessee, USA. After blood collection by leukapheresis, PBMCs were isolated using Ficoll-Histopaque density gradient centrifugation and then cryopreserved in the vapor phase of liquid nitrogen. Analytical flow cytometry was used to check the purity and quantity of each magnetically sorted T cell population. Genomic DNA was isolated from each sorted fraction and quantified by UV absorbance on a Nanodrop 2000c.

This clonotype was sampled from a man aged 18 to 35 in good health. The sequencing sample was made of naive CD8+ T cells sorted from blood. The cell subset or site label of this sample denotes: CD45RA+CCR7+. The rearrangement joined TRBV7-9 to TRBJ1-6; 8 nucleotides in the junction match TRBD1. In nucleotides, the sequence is TGTGCCAGCAGTCATCGGGACAGGATGAACTATAATTCACCCCTCCACTTT. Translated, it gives CASSHRDRMNYNSPLHF.